What follows describes a single T cell receptor (beta chain). The antigen remains undetermined. This specimen belongs to a study of T cells expressing NK-cell markers. Following a re-call of the 5' RACE reads, TCRdb has one entry per CDR3 protein and lacks DNA. The sample's table shows approximately 550,000 distinct CDR3 sequences. Broader study findings: A few donors' CD3+CD56-NKG2C+ cells were dominated by the same clonotypes.

This CDR3 is 17 amino acids long. V usage is TRBV12-3 or TRBV12-4 and J usage is TRBJ2-1; TCRdb's assignment of TRBD1 cannot be checked, as there is no DNA. Sequencing was performed on blood T cells: a sorted CD56 or NKG2C T cell subset, CD4+ or CD8+ T cells, or bulk PBMC T cells (not recorded which). The sequence was obtained from a man between 18 and 29 years old in good health. CDR3 region: CASRLTGSGDSYNEQFF.